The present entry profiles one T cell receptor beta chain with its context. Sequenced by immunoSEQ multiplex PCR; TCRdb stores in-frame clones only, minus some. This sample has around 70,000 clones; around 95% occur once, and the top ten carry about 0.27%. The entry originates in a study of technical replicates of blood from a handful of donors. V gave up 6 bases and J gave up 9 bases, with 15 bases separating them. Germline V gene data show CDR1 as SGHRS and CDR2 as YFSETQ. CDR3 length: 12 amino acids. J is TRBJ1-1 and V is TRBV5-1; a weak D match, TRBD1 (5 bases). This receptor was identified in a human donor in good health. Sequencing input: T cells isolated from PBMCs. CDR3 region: CASTWGEGQAFF. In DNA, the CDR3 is TGCGCCAGCACGTGGGGGGAGGGGCAAGCTTTCTTT.